This T cell receptor beta chain is from a study of cytomegalovirus exposure and HLA in healthy donors. As for the study in general: Of 300 to 450 genotyped donors, more than 70% clustered with self-reported Caucasian donors. General study results and limits: Reportedly, diagnosis of cytomegalovirus status by the classifier showed high specificity and sensitivity.

This clone has more than one count but fewer than ten. The target antigen is unknown. It was with 60 Vbeta and 13 Jbeta primers that the PCR ran. Measured with immunoSEQ multiplex PCR; TCRdb has only the in-frame clones, and not every one. The data contain roughly 120,000 clones, around two thirds of them seen just once; the ten biggest clones take up nearly 8.5%. Trimming left V 5 bases short and J 7 bases short, with 17 bases between. Germline values: CDR1 SGHVS, CDR2 FQNEAQ. The CDR3 spans 15 residues. The specimen was PBMCs. The clonotype comes from a woman aged 40 to 50 in good health and CMV-seropositive. J is TRBJ1-4 and V is TRBV7-8; tentatively, D is TRBD1 (6 bases). The CDR3 bases are TGTGCCAGCAGCCCCTATGTGGGGGGGCGTGAAAAACTGTTTTTT. The encoded protein is CASSPYVGGREKLFF.